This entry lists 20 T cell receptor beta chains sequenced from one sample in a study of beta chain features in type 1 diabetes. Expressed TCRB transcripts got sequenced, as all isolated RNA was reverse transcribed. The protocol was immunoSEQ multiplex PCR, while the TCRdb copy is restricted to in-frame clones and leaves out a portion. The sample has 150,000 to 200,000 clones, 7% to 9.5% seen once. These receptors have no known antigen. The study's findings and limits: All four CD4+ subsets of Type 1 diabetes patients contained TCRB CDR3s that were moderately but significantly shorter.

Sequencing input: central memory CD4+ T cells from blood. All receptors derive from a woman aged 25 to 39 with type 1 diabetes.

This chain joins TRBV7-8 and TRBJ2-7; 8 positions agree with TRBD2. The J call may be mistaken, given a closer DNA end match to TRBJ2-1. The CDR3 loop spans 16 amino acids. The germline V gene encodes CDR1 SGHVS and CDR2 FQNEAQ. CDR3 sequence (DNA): TGTGCCAGCAGCCCCACAATCGGTAGCGGGATTGTTGAGCAGTTCTTC. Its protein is CASSPTIGSGIVEQFF.

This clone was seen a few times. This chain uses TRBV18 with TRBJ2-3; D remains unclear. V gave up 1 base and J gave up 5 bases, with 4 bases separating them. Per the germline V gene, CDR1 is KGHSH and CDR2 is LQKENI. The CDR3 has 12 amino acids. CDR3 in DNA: TGTGCCAGCTCACCACGAGAAGATACGCAGTATTTT. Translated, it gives CASSPREDTQYF.

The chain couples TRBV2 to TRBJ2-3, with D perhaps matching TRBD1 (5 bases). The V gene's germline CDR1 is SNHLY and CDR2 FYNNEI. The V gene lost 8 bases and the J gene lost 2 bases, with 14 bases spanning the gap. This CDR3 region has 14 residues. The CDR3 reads CASELSRVTDTQYF. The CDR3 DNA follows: TGTGCCAGCGAACTCTCCAGGGTCACAGATACGCAGTATTTT.

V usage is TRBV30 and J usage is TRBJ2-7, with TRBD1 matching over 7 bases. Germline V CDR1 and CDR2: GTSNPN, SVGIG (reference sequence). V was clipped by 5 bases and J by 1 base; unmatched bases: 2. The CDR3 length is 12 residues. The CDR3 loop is CAWSGQSYEQYF. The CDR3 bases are TGTGCCTGGTCGGGACAGTCCTACGAGCAGTACTTC.

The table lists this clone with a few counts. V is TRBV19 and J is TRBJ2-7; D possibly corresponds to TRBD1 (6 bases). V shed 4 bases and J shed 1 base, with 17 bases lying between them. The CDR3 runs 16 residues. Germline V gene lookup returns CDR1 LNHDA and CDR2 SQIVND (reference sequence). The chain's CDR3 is CASSRQQGLSSYEQYF. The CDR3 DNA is TGTGCCAGTAGTAGACAACAGGGTTTGTCGTCCTACGAGCAGTACTTC.

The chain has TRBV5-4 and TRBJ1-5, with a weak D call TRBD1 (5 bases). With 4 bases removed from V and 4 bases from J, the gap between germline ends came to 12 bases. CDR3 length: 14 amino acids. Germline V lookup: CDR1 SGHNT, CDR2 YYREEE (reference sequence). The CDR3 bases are TGTGCCAGCAGCCTGGACGGGGGAAATCAGCCCCAGCATTTT. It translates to CASSLDGGNQPQHF.

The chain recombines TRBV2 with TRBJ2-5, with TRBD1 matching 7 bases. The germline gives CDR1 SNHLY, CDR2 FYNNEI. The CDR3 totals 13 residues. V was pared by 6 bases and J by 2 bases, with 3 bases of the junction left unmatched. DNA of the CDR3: TGTGCCAGCAGAAGGGGACAGCAAGAGACCCAGTACTTC. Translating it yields CASRRGQQETQYF.

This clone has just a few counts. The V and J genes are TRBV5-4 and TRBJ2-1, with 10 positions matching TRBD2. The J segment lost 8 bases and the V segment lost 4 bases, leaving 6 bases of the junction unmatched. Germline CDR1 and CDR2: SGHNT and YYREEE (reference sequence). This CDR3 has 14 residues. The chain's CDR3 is CASSPGTSEDEQFF. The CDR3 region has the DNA TGTGCCAGCAGCCCAGGGACTAGCGAAGATGAGCAGTTCTTC.

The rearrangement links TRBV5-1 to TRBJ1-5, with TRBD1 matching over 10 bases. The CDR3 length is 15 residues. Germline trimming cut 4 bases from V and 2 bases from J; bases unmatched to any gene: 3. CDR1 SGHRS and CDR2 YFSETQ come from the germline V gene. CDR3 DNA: TGCGCCAGCAGCGCGGACAGGGGGGGCAATCAGCCCCAGCATTTT. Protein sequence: CASSADRGGNQPQHF.

For the CDR3, the DNA is TGTGCCAGCAGCTTAGTCGTATTTCGGGATGGCTACACCTTC. As protein: CASSLVVFRDGYTF. The V gene is TRBV7-9, the J gene TRBJ1-2; D is unresolved. CDR1 is SEHNR, CDR2 FQNEAQ, per germline (reference sequence). V lost 1 base and J lost 6, with 12 bases in between. The CDR3 length is 14 residues.

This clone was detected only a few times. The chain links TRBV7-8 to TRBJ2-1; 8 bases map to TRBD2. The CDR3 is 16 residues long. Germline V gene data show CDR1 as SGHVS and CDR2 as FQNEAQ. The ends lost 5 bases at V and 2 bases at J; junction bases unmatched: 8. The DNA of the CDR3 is TGTGCCAGCAGCCGTGGTAGCGGGAATCCCTACAATGAGCAGTTCTTC. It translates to CASSRGSGNPYNEQFF. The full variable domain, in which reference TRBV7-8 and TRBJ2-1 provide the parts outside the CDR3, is GAGVSQSPRYKVAKRGQDVALRCDPISGHVSLFWYQQALGQGPEFLTYFQNEAQLDKSGLPSDRFFAERPEGSVSTLKIQRTQQEDSAVYLCASSRGSGNPYNEQFFGPGTRLTVL.

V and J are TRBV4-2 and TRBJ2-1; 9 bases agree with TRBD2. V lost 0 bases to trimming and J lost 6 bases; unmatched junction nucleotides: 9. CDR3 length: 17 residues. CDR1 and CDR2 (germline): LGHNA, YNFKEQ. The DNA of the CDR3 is TGTGCCAGCAGCCAAGAGGCGCGGCGGGAGGGCCTCAATGAGCAGTTCTTC. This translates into CASSQEARREGLNEQFF.

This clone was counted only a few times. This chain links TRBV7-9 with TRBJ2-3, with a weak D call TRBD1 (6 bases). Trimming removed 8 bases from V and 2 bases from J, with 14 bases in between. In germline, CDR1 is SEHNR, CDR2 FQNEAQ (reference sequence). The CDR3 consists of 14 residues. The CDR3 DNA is TGTGCCAGCTTATGGACAGACTTCACAGATACGCAGTATTTT. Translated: CASLWTDFTDTQYF. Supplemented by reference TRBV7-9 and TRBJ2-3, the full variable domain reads DTGVSQNPRHKITKRGQNVTFRCDPISEHNRLYWYRQTLGQGPEFLTYFQNEAQLEKSRLLSDRFSAERPKGSFSTLEIQRTEQGDSAMYLCASLWTDFTDTQYFGPGTRLTVL.

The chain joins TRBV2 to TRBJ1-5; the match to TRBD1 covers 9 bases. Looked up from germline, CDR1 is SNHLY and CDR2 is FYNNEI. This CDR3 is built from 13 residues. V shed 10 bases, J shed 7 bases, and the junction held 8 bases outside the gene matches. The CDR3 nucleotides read TGTGCCACTGGACAGGGGCTGGGACAGCCCCAGCATTTT. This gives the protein CATGQGLGQPQHF.

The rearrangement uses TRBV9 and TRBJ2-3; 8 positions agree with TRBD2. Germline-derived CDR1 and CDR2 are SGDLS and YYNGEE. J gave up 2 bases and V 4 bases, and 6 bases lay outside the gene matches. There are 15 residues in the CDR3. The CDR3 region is CASSLGLASTDTQYF. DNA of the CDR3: TGTGCCAGCAGCCTCGGACTAGCTTCCACAGATACGCAGTATTTT.

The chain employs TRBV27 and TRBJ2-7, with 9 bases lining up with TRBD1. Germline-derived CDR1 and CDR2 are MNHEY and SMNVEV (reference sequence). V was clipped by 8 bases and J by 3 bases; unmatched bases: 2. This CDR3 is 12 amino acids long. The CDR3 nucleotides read TGTGCCAGCGGGGGACAGGGCTACGAGCAGTACTTC. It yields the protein CASGGQGYEQYF.

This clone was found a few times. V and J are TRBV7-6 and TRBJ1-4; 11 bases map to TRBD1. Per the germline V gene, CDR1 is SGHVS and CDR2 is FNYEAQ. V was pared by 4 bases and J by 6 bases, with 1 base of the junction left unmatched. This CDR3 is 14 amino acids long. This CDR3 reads CASSSGQGDEKLFF. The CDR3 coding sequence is TGTGCCAGCAGCTCGGGACAGGGGGATGAAAAACTGTTTTTT. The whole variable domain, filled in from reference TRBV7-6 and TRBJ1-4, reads GAGVSQSPRYKVTKRGQDVALRCDPISGHVSLYWYRQALGQGPEFLTYFNYEAQQDKSGLPNDRFSAERPEGSISTLTIQRTEQRDSAMYRCASSSGQGDEKLFFGSGTQLSVL.

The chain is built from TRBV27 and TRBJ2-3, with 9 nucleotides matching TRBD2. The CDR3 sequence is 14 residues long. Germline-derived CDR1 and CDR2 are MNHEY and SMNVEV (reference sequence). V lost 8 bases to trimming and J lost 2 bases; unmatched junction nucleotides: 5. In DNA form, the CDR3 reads TGTGCCAGCGGGGGACTAGCCCTCACAGATACGCAGTATTTT. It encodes CASGGLALTDTQYF.

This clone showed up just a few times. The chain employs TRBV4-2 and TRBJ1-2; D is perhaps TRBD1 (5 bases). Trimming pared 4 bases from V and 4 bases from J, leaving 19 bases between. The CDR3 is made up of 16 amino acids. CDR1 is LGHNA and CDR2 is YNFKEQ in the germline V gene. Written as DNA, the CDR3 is TGTGCCAGCAGCCGAGAGGGTGCAGGGATTACCTATGGCTACACCTTC. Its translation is CASSREGAGITYGYTF.

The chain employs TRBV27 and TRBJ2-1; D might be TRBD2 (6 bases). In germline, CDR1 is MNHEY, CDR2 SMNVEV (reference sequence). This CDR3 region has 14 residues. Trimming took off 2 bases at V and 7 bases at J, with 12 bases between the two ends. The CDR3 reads CASSLGDSFNEQFF. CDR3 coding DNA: TGTGCCAGCAGTTTAGGGGACTCTTTTAATGAGCAGTTCTTC.